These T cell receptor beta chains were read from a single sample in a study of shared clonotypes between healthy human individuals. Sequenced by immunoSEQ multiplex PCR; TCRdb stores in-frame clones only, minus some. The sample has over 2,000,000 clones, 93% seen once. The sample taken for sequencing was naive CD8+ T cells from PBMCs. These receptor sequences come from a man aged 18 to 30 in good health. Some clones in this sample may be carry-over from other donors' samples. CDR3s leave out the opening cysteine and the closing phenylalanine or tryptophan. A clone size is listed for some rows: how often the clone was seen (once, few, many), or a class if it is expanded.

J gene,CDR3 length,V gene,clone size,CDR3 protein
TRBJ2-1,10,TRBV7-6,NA,ASYSRRNEQF
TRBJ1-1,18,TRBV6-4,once,ASSDPQAQGIRVLNTEAF
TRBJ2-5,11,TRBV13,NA,ASSLQGDETQY
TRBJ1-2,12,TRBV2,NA,ASSGDRGNYGYT
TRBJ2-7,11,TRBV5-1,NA,ASSLAGDRQQY
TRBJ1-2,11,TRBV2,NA,ASSDSFGDGYT
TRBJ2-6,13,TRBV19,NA,ASSIGGPGANVLT
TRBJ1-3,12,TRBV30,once,AWSVGVIGNTIY
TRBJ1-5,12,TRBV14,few,ASSQGRGNQPQH
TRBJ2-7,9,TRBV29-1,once,SVGAGSEQY
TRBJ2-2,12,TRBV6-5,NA,ASSYSGNTGELF
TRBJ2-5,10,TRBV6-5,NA,ASRQTGGTQY
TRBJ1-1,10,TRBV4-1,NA,ASSQVSREAF